Below, 18 T cell receptor beta chains from the same sample are listed, as sequenced in a study of blood T cells in healthy people across ages. Primers used in a second PCR of roughly 7 to 12 cycles were a sample-barcoded 5' primer and a J-beta primer mix. TCRdb passed the 5' RACE reads through MiXCR, listing each CDR3 protein once. In the table there are more than 650,000 distinct CDR3 sequences, over 20% of which are singletons. Source material: blood. All receptors come from a man between 65 and 85 years old in good health.

The chain uses TRBV7-9 and TRBJ2-2; TRBD1 might be the D (5 bases). V lost 4 bases and J lost 3, with 12 bases in between. CDR1 and CDR2 (germline): SEHNR, FQNEAQ (reference sequence). The CDR3 spans 15 residues. For the CDR3, the DNA is TGTGCCAGCAGCTCAGGGCAGGCCTACACCGGGGAGCTGTTTTTT. Its translation is CASSSGQAYTGELFF. Drawing the rest from reference TRBV7-9 and TRBJ2-2, the complete variable domain is DTGVSQNPRHKITKRGQNVTFRCDPISEHNRLYWYRQTLGQGPEFLTYFQNEAQLEKSRLLSDRFSAERPKGSFSTLEIQRTEQGDSAMYLCASSSGQAYTGELFFGEGSRLTVL.

This chain joins TRBV6-6 and TRBJ1-4; tentative D call: TRBD1 (5 bases). The CDR3 contains 14 residues. Germline V gene lookup returns CDR1 MNHNY and CDR2 SVGAGI (reference sequence). V was shortened by 5 bases and J by 5 bases, with 12 bases between the two germline ends. Here the CDR3 DNA reads TGTGCCAGCAGTACCGCGGGGCTGAATGAAAAACTGTTTTTT. This gives the protein CASSTAGLNEKLFF.

This clonotype was detected only a few times. No DNA is shown, since the ends of the CDR3 on it are uncertain; the CDR3 is the one TCRdb lists. The V gene is TRBV29-1, the J gene TRBJ1-1; no DNA check was done on the table's D call, TRBD1. The germline V gene encodes CDR1 SQVTM and CDR2 ANQGSEA. The CDR3 length equals 11 residues, ends included. CDR3: CSVGRGTEASF.

This clonotype has more than one count but fewer than ten. The genes are TRBV14 and TRBJ2-5; a possible D gene is TRBD2 (6 bases). The CDR3 has 13 residues. Per the germline V gene, CDR1 is SGHDN and CDR2 is FVKESK. The germline V and J ends were trimmed by 10 bases and 6 bases, with 18 bases remaining between them. For the CDR3, the DNA is TGTGCCACCTCCCGCCGGGGGAGACAGACCCAGTACTTC. Its protein product is CATSRRGRQTQYF.

The chain carries TRBV11-2 and TRBJ2-7, with unresolved D. The CDR3 spans 14 residues. Germline V lookup: CDR1 SGHAT, CDR2 FQNNGV. Trimming shortened V by 0 bases and J by 2 bases, and 8 bases separated the two germline ends. CDR3 sequence (DNA): TGTGCCAGCAGCTTAGAGGTTGCAGCCTACGAGCAGTACTTC. Protein product: CASSLEVAAYEQYF.

The rearrangement uses TRBV28 and TRBJ1-5; TRBD1 might be the D (5 bases). V lost 1 base and J 8 bases, leaving 15 bases between the germline ends. The CDR3 totals 15 residues. Germline CDR1 is MDHEN and CDR2 is SYDVKM. This CDR3 reads CASSLFRVGGKPQHF. CDR3 sequence (DNA): TGTGCCAGCAGTTTATTTCGGGTTGGGGGGAAGCCCCAGCATTTT.

The chain uses TRBV6-5 and TRBJ2-3; the D gene is possibly TRBD1 (7 bases). Per the germline V gene, CDR1 is MNHEY and CDR2 is SVGAGI. This CDR3 has 15 amino acids. Trimming took off 4 bases at V and 2 bases at J, with 13 bases between the two ends. The CDR3: CASSSDRDFTDTQYF. DNA for the CDR3: TGTGCCAGCAGTTCTGACAGGGACTTCACAGATACGCAGTATTTT.

This clonotype was counted a few times. This sequence joins TRBV14 and TRBJ1-4, with a weak D call TRBD1 (6 bases). This CDR3 contains 16 residues. V was shortened by 1 base and J by 4 bases, with 13 bases between the two germline ends. CDR1 and CDR2 from the germline V gene are SGHDN and FVKESK. CDR3 loop: CASSQGRRTVNEKLFF. For the CDR3, the DNA is TGTGCCAGCAGCCAAGGAAGAAGGACAGTTAATGAAAAACTGTTTTTT. Combining the CDR3 with reference TRBV14 and TRBJ1-4 gives the whole variable domain EAGVTQFPSHSVIEKGQTVTLRCDPISGHDNLYWYRRVMGKEIKFLLHFVKESKQDESGMPNNRFLAERTGGTYSTLKVQPAELEDSGVYFCASSQGRRTVNEKLFFGSGTQLSVL.

This clonotype occurred a few times. The V gene is TRBV24-1, the J gene TRBJ2-1, with D possibly TRBD2 on 5 matching bases. CDR3 length: 13 residues. Trimming left V 9 bases short and J 3 bases short, with 11 bases between. In germline, CDR1 is KGHDR, CDR2 SFDVKD. The CDR3 loop reads CATRGLDYNEQFF. DNA of the CDR3: TGTGCCACCCGTGGACTGGACTACAATGAGCAGTTCTTC.

This rearrangement joins TRBV7-9 to TRBJ1-4; TRBD1 is a possible D gene (5 bases). The CDR3 loop spans 17 amino acids. Germline CDR1 SEHNR, CDR2 FQNEAQ (reference sequence). Trimming pared 4 bases from V and 0 bases from J, leaving 15 bases between. CDR3 DNA: TGTGCCAGCAGCTCCCCCCCGAGGGGCGCAACTAATGAAAAACTGTTTTTT. Its protein product is CASSSPPRGATNEKLFF.

The chain links TRBV3-1 to TRBJ1-2, with D maybe TRBD1 (5 bases). This CDR3 region has 12 residues. The V end was cut by 3 bases, the J end by 8 bases, with 10 bases between. Germline assignment: CDR1 LGHDT and CDR2 YNNKEL (reference sequence). The CDR3 region is CASSQGTGGYTF. The CDR3 DNA is TGTGCCAGCAGCCAGGGGACTGGAGGCTACACCTTC.

CDR3 loop: CASRRAGGIGEQYF. The CDR3 DNA reads as TGTGCCAGCAGGAGAGCGGGAGGAATCGGCGAGCAGTACTTC. This chain uses TRBV6-2 or TRBV6-3 with TRBJ2-7; TRBD2 agrees at 9 bases. V lost 6 bases and J lost 6; bases outside the gene matches: 9. The CDR3 contains 14 residues. The germline V gene encodes CDR1 MNHEY and CDR2 SVGEGT.

This clonotype was counted only a few times. V is TRBV12-3 or TRBV12-4 and J is TRBJ1-4; D gene unclear. V lost 3 bases, J lost 0 bases, and 8 bases lay in between. This CDR3 has 15 amino acids. The CDR3 region is CASSFGPATNEKLFF. The CDR3 DNA is TGTGCCAGCAGTTTCGGGCCAGCAACTAATGAAAAACTGTTTTTT.

This clonotype turned up a few times. The V gene is TRBV3-1, the J gene TRBJ1-4; the D is unclear. V lost 1 base, J lost 8 bases, and 8 bases lay in between. The CDR3 contains 13 residues. Per germline, CDR1 LGHDT and CDR2 YNNKEL (reference sequence). CDR3 loop: CASSQVGREKLFF. CDR3 nucleotide sequence: TGTGCCAGCAGCCAAGTTGGCAGGGAAAAACTGTTTTTT.

The rearrangement uses TRBV30 and TRBJ1-4; D is uncertain. The germline gives CDR1 GTSNPN, CDR2 SVGIG (reference sequence). The CDR3 loop spans 11 amino acids. Here the CDR3 reads CVFGLVEKLFF. CDR3 nucleotide sequence: TGTGTCTTCGGACTTGTTGAAAAACTGTTTTTT.

In this sample, this clonotype turned up a few times. This chain uses TRBV7-2 with TRBJ2-5; tentative D call: TRBD2 (6 bases). This CDR3 comprises 13 residues. The V and J ends lost 1 base and 7 bases respectively, with 10 bases between them. Per the germline V gene, CDR1 is SGHTA and CDR2 is FQGNSA. CDR3 loop: CASSLEWGVTQYF. CDR3 DNA sequence: TGTGCCAGCAGCTTAGAGTGGGGGGTGACCCAGTACTTC.

This clonotype showed up many times. J is TRBJ1-4 and V is TRBV5-1, with 7 bases fitting TRBD1. V was pared by 3 bases and J by 4 bases, with 6 bases of the junction left unmatched. The CDR3 extends over 15 amino acids. Germline CDR1 SGHRS, CDR2 YFSETQ. The CDR3 DNA sequence: TGCGCCAGCAGCTCGAGACAGGGTAATAATGAAAAACTGTTTTTT. Its translation is CASSSRQGNNEKLFF.

This clonotype was counted a few times. The V and J genes are TRBV3-1 and TRBJ2-1; 7 bases are a match to TRBD1. With the DNA end fitting TRBJ2-7 better, the J assignment may be wrong. The germline gives CDR1 LGHDT, CDR2 YNNKEL (reference sequence). The CDR3 totals 17 residues. The CDR3 here is CASSQGLLRQGPYEQYF. CDR3 in DNA: TGTGCCAGCAGCCAAGGGCTCTTACGACAGGGCCCCTACGAGCAGTACTTC.